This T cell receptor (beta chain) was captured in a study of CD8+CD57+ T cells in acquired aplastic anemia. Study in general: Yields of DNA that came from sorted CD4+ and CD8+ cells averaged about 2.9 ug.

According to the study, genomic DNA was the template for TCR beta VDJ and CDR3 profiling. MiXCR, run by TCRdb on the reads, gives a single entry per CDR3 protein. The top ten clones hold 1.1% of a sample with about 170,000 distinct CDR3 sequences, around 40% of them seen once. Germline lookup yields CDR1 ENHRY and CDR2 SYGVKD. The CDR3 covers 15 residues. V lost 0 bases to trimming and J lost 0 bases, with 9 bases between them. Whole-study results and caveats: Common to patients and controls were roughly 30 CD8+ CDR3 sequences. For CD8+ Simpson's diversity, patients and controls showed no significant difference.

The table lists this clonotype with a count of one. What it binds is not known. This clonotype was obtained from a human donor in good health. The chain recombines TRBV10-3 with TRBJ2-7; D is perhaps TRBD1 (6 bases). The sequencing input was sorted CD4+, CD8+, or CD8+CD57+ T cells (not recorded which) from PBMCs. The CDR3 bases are TGTGCCATCAGTGAGTCACAGGGACGCTCCTACGAGCAGTACTTC. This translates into CAISESQGRSYEQYF.